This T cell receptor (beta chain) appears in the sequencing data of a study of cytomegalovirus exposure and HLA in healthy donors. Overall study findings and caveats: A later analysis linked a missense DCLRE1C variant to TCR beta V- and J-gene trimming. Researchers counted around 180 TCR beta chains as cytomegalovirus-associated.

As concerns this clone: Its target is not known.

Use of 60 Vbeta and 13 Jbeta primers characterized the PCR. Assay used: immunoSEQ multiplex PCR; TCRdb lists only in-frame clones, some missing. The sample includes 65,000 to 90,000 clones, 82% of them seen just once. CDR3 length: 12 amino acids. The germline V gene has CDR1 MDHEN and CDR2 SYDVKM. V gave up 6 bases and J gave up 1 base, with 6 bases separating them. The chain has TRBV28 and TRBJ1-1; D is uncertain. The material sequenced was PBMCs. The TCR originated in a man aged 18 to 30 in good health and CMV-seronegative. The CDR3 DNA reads TGTGCCAGCAGAATGGCGAACACTGAAGCTTTCTTT. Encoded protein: CASRMANTEAFF.